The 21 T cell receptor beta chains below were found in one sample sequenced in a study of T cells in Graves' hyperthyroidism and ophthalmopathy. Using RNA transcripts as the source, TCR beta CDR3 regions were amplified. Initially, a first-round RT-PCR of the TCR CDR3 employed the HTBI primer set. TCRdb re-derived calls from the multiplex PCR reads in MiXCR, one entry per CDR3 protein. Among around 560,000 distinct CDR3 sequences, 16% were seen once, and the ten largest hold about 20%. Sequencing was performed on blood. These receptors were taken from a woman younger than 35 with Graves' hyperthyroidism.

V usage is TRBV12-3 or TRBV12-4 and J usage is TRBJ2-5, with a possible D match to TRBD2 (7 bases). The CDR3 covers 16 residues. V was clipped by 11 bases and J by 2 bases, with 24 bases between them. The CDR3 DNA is TGTGCCTCAGGGGCAGTCCGGGGGGCGAGACAAGAGACCCAGTACTTC. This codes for CASGAVRGARQETQYF.

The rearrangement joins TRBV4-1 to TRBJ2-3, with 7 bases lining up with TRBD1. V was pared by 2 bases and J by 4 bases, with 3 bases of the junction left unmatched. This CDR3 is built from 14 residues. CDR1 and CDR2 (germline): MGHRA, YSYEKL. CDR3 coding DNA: TGCGCCAGCAGCCAAACAGGGGCCGCAGATACGCAGTATTTT. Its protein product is CASSQTGAADTQYF.

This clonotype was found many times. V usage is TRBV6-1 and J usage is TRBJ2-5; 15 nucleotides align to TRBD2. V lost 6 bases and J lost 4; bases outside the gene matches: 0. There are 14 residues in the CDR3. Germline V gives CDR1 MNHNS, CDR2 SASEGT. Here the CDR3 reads CASRGLAGGETQYF. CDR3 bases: TGTGCCAGCAGGGGACTAGCGGGAGGAGAGACCCAGTACTTC.

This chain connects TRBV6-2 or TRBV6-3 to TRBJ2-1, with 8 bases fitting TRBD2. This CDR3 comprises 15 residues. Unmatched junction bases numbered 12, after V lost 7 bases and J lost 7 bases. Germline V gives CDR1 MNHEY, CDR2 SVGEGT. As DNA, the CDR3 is TGTGCCAGCAAACCCGGGGGGGGGGTTCGGAATGAGCAGTTCTTC. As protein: CASKPGGGVRNEQFF.

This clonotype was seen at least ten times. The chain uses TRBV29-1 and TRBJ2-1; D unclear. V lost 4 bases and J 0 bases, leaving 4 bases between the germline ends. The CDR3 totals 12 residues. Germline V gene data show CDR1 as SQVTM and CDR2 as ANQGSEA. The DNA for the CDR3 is TGCAGCGTTGGGAGCTCCTACAATGAGCAGTTCTTC. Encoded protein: CSVGSSYNEQFF.

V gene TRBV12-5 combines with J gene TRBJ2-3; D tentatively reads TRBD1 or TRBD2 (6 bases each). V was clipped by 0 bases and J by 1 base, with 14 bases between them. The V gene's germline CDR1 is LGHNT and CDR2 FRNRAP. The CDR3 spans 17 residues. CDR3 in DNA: TGTGCTAGTGGTTTGGTAAGGGCAGGGGAGGGCACAGATACGCAGTATTTT. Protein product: CASGLVRAGEGTDTQYF.

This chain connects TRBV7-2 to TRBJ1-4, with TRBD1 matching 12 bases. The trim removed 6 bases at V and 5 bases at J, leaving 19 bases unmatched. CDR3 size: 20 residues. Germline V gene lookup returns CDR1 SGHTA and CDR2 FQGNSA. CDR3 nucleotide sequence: TGTGCCAGCAGTTCCGGGACAGGGGGCATCGAGGGGTGGTTCAATGAAAAACTGTTTTTT. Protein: CASSSGTGGIEGWFNEKLFF.

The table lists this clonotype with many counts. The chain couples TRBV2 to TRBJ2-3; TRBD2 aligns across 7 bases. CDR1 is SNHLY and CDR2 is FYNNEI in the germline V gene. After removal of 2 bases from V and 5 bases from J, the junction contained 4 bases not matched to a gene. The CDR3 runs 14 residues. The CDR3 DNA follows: TGTGCCAGCAGTGAAACCCTAGCGGAAGATACGCAGTATTTT. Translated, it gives CASSETLAEDTQYF.

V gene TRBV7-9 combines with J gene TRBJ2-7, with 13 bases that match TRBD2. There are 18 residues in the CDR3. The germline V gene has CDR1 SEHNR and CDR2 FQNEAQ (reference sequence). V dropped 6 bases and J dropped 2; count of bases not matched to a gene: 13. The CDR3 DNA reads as TGTGCCAGCAGGGCGACTAGCGGGAGGCCTAGGGTCGCCTACGAGCAGTACTTC. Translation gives CASRATSGRPRVAYEQYF. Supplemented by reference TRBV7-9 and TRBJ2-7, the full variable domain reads DTGVSQNPRHKITKRGQNVTFRCDPISEHNRLYWYRQTLGQGPEFLTYFQNEAQLEKSRLLSDRFSAERPKGSFSTLEIQRTEQGDSAMYLCASRATSGRPRVAYEQYFGPGTRLTVT.

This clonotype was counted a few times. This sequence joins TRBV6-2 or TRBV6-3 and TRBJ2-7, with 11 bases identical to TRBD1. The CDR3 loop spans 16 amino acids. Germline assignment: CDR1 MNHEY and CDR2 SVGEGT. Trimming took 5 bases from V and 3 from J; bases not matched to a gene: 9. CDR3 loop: CASSPTPGQGDYEQYF. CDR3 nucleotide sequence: TGTGCCAGCAGTCCGACGCCGGGACAGGGGGACTACGAGCAGTACTTC.

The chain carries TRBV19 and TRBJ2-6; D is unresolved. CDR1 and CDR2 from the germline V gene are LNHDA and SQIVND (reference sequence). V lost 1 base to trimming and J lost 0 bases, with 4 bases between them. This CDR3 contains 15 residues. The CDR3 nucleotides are TGTGCCAGTAGTATAGGGAGCTCTGGGGCCAACGTCCTGACTTTC. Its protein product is CASSIGSSGANVLTF.

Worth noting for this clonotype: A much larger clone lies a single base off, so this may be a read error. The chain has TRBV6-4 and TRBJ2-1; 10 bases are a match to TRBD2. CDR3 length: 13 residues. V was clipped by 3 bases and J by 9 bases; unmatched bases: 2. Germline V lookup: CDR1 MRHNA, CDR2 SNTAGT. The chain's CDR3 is CASSDRTSGEQFF. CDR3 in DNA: TGTGCCAGCAGTGATAGGACTAGCGGTGAGCAGTTCTTC.

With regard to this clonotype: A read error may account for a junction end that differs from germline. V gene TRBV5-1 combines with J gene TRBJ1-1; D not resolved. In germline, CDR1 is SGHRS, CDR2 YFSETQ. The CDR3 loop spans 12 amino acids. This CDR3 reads CASSYPPTEAFF. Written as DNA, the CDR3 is TGTGCCAGCAGCTACCCCCCCACTGAAGCTTTCTTT. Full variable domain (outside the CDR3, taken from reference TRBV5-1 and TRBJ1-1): KAGVTQTPRYLIKTRGQQVTLSCSPISGHRSVSWYQQTPGQGLQFLFEYFSETQRNKGNFPGRFSGRQFSNSRSEMNVSTLELGDSALYLCASSYPPTEAFFGQGTRLTVV.

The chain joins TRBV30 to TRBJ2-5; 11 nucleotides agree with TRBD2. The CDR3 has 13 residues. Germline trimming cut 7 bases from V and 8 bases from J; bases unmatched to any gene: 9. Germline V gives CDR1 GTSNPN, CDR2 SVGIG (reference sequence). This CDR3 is CALTLAGGFTQYF. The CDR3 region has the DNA TGTGCCTTAACGCTAGCGGGGGGTTTTACCCAGTACTTC.

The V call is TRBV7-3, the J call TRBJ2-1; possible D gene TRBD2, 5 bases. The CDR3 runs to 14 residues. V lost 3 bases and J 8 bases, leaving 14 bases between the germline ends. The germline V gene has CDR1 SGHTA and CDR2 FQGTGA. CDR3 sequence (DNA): TGTGCCAGCAGCTTCGGAGGTCCGAACGATGAGCAGTTCTTC. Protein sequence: CASSFGGPNDEQFF. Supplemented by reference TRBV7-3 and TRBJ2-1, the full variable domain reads GAGVSQTPSNKVTEKGKYVELRCDPISGHTALYWYRQSLGQGPEFLIYFQGTGAADDSGLPNDRFFAVRPEGSVSTLKIQRTERGDSAVYLCASSFGGPNDEQFFGPGTRLTVL.

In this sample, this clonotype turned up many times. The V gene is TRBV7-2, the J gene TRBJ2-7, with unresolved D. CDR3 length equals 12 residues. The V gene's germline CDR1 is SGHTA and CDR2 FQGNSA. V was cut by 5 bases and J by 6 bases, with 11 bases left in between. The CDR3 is CASSHGPFEQYF. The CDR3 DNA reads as TGTGCCAGCAGCCACGGGCCTTTCGAGCAGTACTTC.

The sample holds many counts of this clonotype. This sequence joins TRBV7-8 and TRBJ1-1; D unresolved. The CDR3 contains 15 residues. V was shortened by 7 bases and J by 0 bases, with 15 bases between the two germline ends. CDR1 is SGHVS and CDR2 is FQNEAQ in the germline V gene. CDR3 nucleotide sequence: TGTGCCAGCAACTCGGACGGGTTCATGAACACTGAAGCTTTCTTT. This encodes CASNSDGFMNTEAFF.

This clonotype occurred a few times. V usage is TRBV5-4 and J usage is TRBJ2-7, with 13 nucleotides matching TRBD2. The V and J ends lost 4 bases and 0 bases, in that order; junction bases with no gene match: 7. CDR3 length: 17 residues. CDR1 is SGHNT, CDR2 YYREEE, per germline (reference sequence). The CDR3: CASSRGLAGISSYEQYF. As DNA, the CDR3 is TGTGCCAGCAGCCGGGGACTAGCGGGGATTAGCTCCTACGAGCAGTACTTC.

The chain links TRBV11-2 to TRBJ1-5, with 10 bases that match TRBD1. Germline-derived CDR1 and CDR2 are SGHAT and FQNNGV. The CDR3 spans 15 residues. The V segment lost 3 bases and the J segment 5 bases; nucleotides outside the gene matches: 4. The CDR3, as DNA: TGTGCCAGCAGCTTCTTGGGGACAGGGGATCAGCCCCAGCATTTT. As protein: CASSFLGTGDQPQHF. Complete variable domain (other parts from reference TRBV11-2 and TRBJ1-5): EAGVAQSPRYKIIEKRQSVAFWCNPISGHATLYWYQQILGQGPKLLIQFQNNGVVDDSQLPKDRFSAERLKGVDSTLKIQPAKLEDSAVYLCASSFLGTGDQPQHFGDGTRLSIL.

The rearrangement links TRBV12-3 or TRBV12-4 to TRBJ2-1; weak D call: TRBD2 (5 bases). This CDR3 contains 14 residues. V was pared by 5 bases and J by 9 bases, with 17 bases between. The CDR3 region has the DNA TGTGCCAGCAGTCCACTGAGGGTAGGAGGTGAGCAGTTCTTC. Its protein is CASSPLRVGGEQFF.

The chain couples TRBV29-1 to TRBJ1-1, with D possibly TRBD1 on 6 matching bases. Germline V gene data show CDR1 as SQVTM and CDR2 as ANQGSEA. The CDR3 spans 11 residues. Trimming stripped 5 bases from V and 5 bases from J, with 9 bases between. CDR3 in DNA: TGCAGCGTTCGTAGGGGGACTGAAGCTTTCTTT. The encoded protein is CSVRRGTEAFF.